This T cell receptor beta chain was sequenced in a study of blood T cell repertoires in COVID-19. For the study at large: Samples came from the United States, Italy and Spain, spanning acute and convalescent COVID-19. T cells, B-cell-depleted T cells, or PBMCs provided the cDNA or gDNA that served as material.

About this clone itself: At one end, the junction sequence differs from germline, possibly due to a read error.

Generated by immunoSEQ multiplex PCR, the TCRdb table keeps only in-frame clones and is missing some. Of about 99,000 clones in the sample, roughly 82% are singletons; the top ten hold around 11%. The CDR3 has 12 residues. Per the germline V gene, CDR1 is MDHEN and CDR2 is SYDVKM. The sequencing input was peripheral blood. The chain is built from TRBV28 and TRBJ1-2, with TRBD1 matching over 7 bases. This TCR was recovered from a human donor in a cohort sampled during active COVID-19. The CDR3 region has the DNA TGTGCCAGCAGCTCCGGGACAGTCTCCTCCTCCTTC. It translates to CASSSGTVSSSF.